These T cell receptor beta chains were read from a single sample in a study of cytomegalovirus exposure and HLA in healthy donors. The repertoire was sequenced with immunoSEQ multiplex PCR; TCRdb's copy has only in-frame clones and lacks some. The sample yields 200,000 to 250,000 clones, around 78% seen once. The sequenced material came from PBMCs. All receptors come from a boy aged 10-17 years in good health and CMV-seronegative. CDR3s include the opening cysteine and the closing phenylalanine or tryptophan. D genes are given only for firm matches. Clone size, where shown, is once, few, many, or a class for clones that have expanded.

d_call: TRBD2
v_call: TRBV4-2
j_call: TRBJ2-7
clone_size: .
cdr3_nt: TGTGCCAGCAGCCAAGGACTAGCGGGAGTCGAGCAGTACTTC
cdr3_aa: CASSQGLAGVEQYF

d_call: .
v_call: TRBV19
j_call: TRBJ2-3
clone_size: .
cdr3_nt: TGTGCCAGTACGCGGGAATTTAGCACAGATACGCAGTATTTT
cdr3_aa: CASTREFSTDTQYF

d_call: TRBD1
v_call: TRBV9
j_call: TRBJ1-1
clone_size: few
cdr3_nt: TGTGCCAGCAGCGTAGGGACAGGGGGCCCCACTGAAGCTTTCTTT
cdr3_aa: CASSVGTGGPTEAFF

d_call: .
v_call: TRBV7-8
j_call: TRBJ2-7
clone_size: once
cdr3_nt: TGTGCCAGCACCCGAGTGCAAGGACAGAGCTCCTACGAGCAGTACTTC
cdr3_aa: CASTRVQGQSSYEQYF

d_call: TRBD2
v_call: TRBV19
j_call: TRBJ2-1
clone_size: .
cdr3_nt: TGTGCCACCACAGGACTAGCGGGAGCACATGAGCAGTTCTTC
cdr3_aa: CATTGLAGAHEQFF

d_call: .
v_call: TRBV5-1
j_call: TRBJ2-1
clone_size: .
cdr3_nt: TGCGCCAGCAGCCCGGGAGCTACTCCCAATGAGCAGTTCTTC
cdr3_aa: CASSPGATPNEQFF

d_call: .
v_call: TRBV9
j_call: TRBJ2-7
clone_size: .
cdr3_nt: TGTGCCAGCAGCGTAGGACTTGCCTACGAGCAGTACTTC
cdr3_aa: CASSVGLAYEQYF

d_call: .
v_call: TRBV21-1
j_call: TRBJ2-2
clone_size: .
cdr3_nt: TGTGCCAGCAGCAAAGCGTCAGGCAACACCGGGGAGCTGTTTTTT
cdr3_aa: CASSKASGNTGELFF

d_call: .
v_call: TRBV5-6
j_call: TRBJ1-2
clone_size: .
cdr3_nt: TGTGCCAGCAGCTTGGGACACCCTTATGGCTACACCTTC
cdr3_aa: CASSLGHPYGYTF

d_call: TRBD2
v_call: TRBV30
j_call: TRBJ2-7
clone_size: .
cdr3_nt: TGTGCCTGGACTAGCGGGGGGCCCCACGAGCAGTACTTC
cdr3_aa: CAWTSGGPHEQYF

d_call: TRBD1
v_call: TRBV19
j_call: TRBJ2-2
clone_size: few
cdr3_nt: TGTGCCAGTGCCCCGGGACAGGGGATTACCGGGAACACCGGGGAGCTGTTTTTT
cdr3_aa: CASAPGQGITGNTGELFF

d_call: TRBD1
v_call: TRBV29-1
j_call: TRBJ1-1
clone_size: .
cdr3_nt: TGCAGCGTTCCGGACAGGGGGACTGAAGCTTTCTTT
cdr3_aa: CSVPDRGTEAFF

d_call: TRBD2
v_call: TRBV9
j_call: TRBJ2-1
clone_size: .
cdr3_nt: TGTGCCAGCAGCGTAGCACCCAGCGGGACTAGCGATGACAATGAGCAGTTCTTC
cdr3_aa: CASSVAPSGTSDDNEQFF

d_call: .
v_call: TRBV20-1
j_call: TRBJ2-7
clone_size: .
cdr3_nt: TGCAGTGCTTCAGGCTCCTACGAGCAGTACTTC
cdr3_aa: CSASGSYEQYF

d_call: TRBD1
v_call: TRBV5-4
j_call: TRBJ1-3
clone_size: few
cdr3_nt: TGTGCCAGCAGCCGACAGGGTGCAGGAAACACCATATATTTT
cdr3_aa: CASSRQGAGNTIYF

d_call: TRBD1
v_call: TRBV7-6
j_call: TRBJ1-1
clone_size: once
cdr3_nt: TGTGCCAGCAGCTTAGCGACAGGGGGCACTGGCGCTGAAGCTTTCTTT
cdr3_aa: CASSLATGGTGAEAFF

d_call: .
v_call: TRBV11-3
j_call: TRBJ2-1
clone_size: .
cdr3_nt: TGTGCCAGCAGGACAGTGCCCCCCGAAGACAATGAGCAGTTCTTC
cdr3_aa: CASRTVPPEDNEQFF

d_call: .
v_call: TRBV27
j_call: TRBJ2-7
clone_size: .
cdr3_nt: TGTGCCAGCAGTTCCCTCAACAGGGTAGCATCCTACGAGCAGTACTTC
cdr3_aa: CASSSLNRVASYEQYF

d_call: TRBD2
v_call: TRBV2
j_call: TRBJ2-3
clone_size: .
cdr3_nt: TGTGCCACGCTAGCGGGGGCTAGCACAGATACGCAGTATTTT
cdr3_aa: CATLAGASTDTQYF

d_call: .
v_call: TRBV7-2
j_call: TRBJ1-5
clone_size: .
cdr3_nt: TGTGCCAGCAGCCCAACAGGGTTGGGGCAGCCCCAGCATTTT
cdr3_aa: CASSPTGLGQPQHF

d_call: TRBD2
v_call: TRBV30
j_call: TRBJ2-3
clone_size: .
cdr3_nt: TGTGCCTGGAGTGGGGCTAGCGGGAGCACAGATACGCAGTATTTT
cdr3_aa: CAWSGASGSTDTQYF

d_call: .
v_call: TRBV19
j_call: TRBJ1-5
clone_size: .
cdr3_nt: TGTGCCAGTAGTGGGAGGGCAAGCAATCAGCCCCAGCATTTT
cdr3_aa: CASSGRASNQPQHF

d_call: .
v_call: TRBV25-1
j_call: TRBJ2-5
clone_size: few
cdr3_nt: TGTGCCAGCAGTGAATCAGGCAGAGAGACCCAGTACTTC
cdr3_aa: CASSESGRETQYF

d_call: .
v_call: TRBV5-1
j_call: TRBJ1-1
clone_size: .
cdr3_nt: TGCGCCACCACGGACAGTCCGGGGAACACTGAAGCTTTCTTT
cdr3_aa: CATTDSPGNTEAFF

d_call: .
v_call: TRBV27
j_call: TRBJ1-5
clone_size: .
cdr3_nt: TGTGCCAGCAGTTTCACCGGGAGCAATCAGCCCCAGCATTTT
cdr3_aa: CASSFTGSNQPQHF

d_call: .
v_call: TRBV9
j_call: TRBJ2-1
clone_size: .
cdr3_nt: TGTGCCAGCAGCAGTAGCGGTAGCTCCTACAATGAGCAGTTCTTC
cdr3_aa: CASSSSGSSYNEQFF

d_call: .
v_call: TRBV7-9
j_call: TRBJ1-1
clone_size: .
cdr3_nt: TGTGCCAGCAGCTTGAGATCACCCAACACTGAAGCTTTCTTT
cdr3_aa: CASSLRSPNTEAFF

d_call: TRBD1
v_call: TRBV5-1
j_call: TRBJ1-2
clone_size: few
cdr3_nt: TGCGCCAGCAGCTTGGCCCCGGGACAGGGGGGAGACTATGGCTACACCTTC
cdr3_aa: CASSLAPGQGGDYGYTF

d_call: .
v_call: TRBV5-1
j_call: TRBJ1-1
clone_size: .
cdr3_nt: TGCGCCAGCAGCTTGGTAGCGGCACAGCCGAACACTGAAGCTTTCTTT
cdr3_aa: CASSLVAAQPNTEAFF

d_call: .
v_call: TRBV4-1
j_call: TRBJ2-1
clone_size: .
cdr3_nt: TGCGCCAGCAGCCAGGGGGACTCCACAACGCGAGGCGAGCAGTTCTTC
cdr3_aa: CASSQGDSTTRGEQFF

d_call: .
v_call: TRBV11-2
j_call: TRBJ1-1
clone_size: .
cdr3_nt: TGTGCCAGCAGCTTAGAATCCTCGGGCACCACGGGGGCTGAAGCTTTCTTT
cdr3_aa: CASSLESSGTTGAEAFF

d_call: .
v_call: TRBV5-8
j_call: TRBJ1-6
clone_size: .
cdr3_nt: TGTGCCAGCAGCTTGCTACGGGGGATAGATCCCCTCCACTTT
cdr3_aa: CASSLLRGIDPLHF

d_call: TRBD1
v_call: TRBV30
j_call: TRBJ1-2
clone_size: .
cdr3_nt: TGTGCCTGGAGTTCGACAGGGGTTGGCTACACCTTC
cdr3_aa: CAWSSTGVGYTF

d_call: .
v_call: TRBV7-7
j_call: TRBJ2-5
clone_size: .
cdr3_nt: TGTGCTAGCAGCTTAGAATTAGCGGAACAAGAGACCCAGTACTTC
cdr3_aa: CASSLELAEQETQYF

d_call: TRBD1
v_call: TRBV2
j_call: TRBJ1-5
clone_size: .
cdr3_nt: TGTGCCAGCAGTGCGACAGGGAGCGGCAATCAGCCCCAGCATTTT
cdr3_aa: CASSATGSGNQPQHF

d_call: .
v_call: TRBV5-1
j_call: TRBJ2-1
clone_size: .
cdr3_nt: TGCGCCAGCAGCTTGGCTCAGGGGGGCAATGAGCAGTTCTTC
cdr3_aa: CASSLAQGGNEQFF

d_call: .
v_call: TRBV11-2
j_call: TRBJ1-1
clone_size: .
cdr3_nt: TGTGCCAGCAGCTTAGGGCCCGGCGCGGGTGAAGCTTTCTTT
cdr3_aa: CASSLGPGAGEAFF

d_call: TRBD1
v_call: TRBV15
j_call: TRBJ2-6
clone_size: .
cdr3_nt: TGTGCCACCAGCAGAGAAGTCAGGGGGCCCGGGGCCAACGTCCTGACTTTC
cdr3_aa: CATSREVRGPGANVLTF

d_call: .
v_call: TRBV6-1
j_call: TRBJ2-1
clone_size: .
cdr3_nt: TGTGCCAGCAGTCGGAACCTAAGTCCGACAAATGAGCAGTTCTTC
cdr3_aa: CASSRNLSPTNEQFF

d_call: TRBD2
v_call: TRBV29-1
j_call: TRBJ2-3
clone_size: .
cdr3_nt: TGCAGCGTTTTTCGATGGACTAGCGGCACAGATACGCAGTATTTT
cdr3_aa: CSVFRWTSGTDTQYF

d_call: TRBD2
v_call: TRBV5-1
j_call: TRBJ2-3
clone_size: .
cdr3_nt: TGCGCCAGCAGCCATGAAAGCGGGGGGGGAGCAGATACGCAGTATTTT
cdr3_aa: CASSHESGGGADTQYF